This passage covers 8 T cell receptor beta chains from one sample sequenced in a study of T-cell memory formation after mild COVID-19. TCRdb reanalysed the 5' RACE reads using MiXCR and keeps one entry per CDR3 protein. In the table there are about 400,000 distinct CDR3 sequences, around a sixth of which are singletons. Sequencing was performed on PBMCs or a T cell subset sorted from them (not recorded which). All receptors come from a man aged 18 to 30 who had mild COVID-19 (a few samples of this study predate the infection). Cell type and time point are not known.

J is TRBJ2-7 and V is TRBV6-5; 9 nucleotides agree with TRBD1. The germline V gene has CDR1 MNHEY and CDR2 SVGAGI. The CDR3 sequence is 15 residues long. The ends lost 0 bases at V and 6 bases at J; junction bases unmatched: 6. The CDR3, as DNA: TGTGCCAGCAGTTACTCGTTACAGGGGGCGTCCGAGCAGTACTTC. The encoded protein is CASSYSLQGASEQYF.

This rearrangement joins TRBV27 to TRBJ2-1; 10 nucleotides align to TRBD1. This CDR3 is 14 amino acids long. CDR1 and CDR2 from the germline V gene are MNHEY and SMNVEV (reference sequence). V was pared by 3 bases and J by 9 bases, with 5 bases of the junction left unmatched. CDR3 sequence reads: CASSFGQGVGEQFF. CDR3 sequence (DNA): TGTGCCAGCAGTTTCGGACAGGGGGTCGGTGAGCAGTTCTTC.

This clonotype was found a few times. Here the CDR3 DNA reads TGTGCCATCGGGAGGGACAGTAATGAAAAACTGTTTTTT. Translation gives CAIGRDSNEKLFF. The chain is built from TRBV10-3 and TRBJ1-4; 7 nucleotides match TRBD1. The V gene end was trimmed by 8 bases and the J gene end by 4 bases; junction bases not matched to a gene: 4. The CDR3 has 13 amino acids. The germline V gene encodes CDR1 ENHRY and CDR2 SYGVKD.

The chain is built from TRBV20-1 and TRBJ2-5; 7 bases agree with TRBD1. J was trimmed by 2 bases and V by 0 bases; bases with no gene match: 6. The CDR3 is 15 amino acids. The V gene's germline CDR1 is DFQATT and CDR2 SNEGSKA (reference sequence). CDR3 residues: CSARDPQGNQETQYF. The DNA of the CDR3 is TGCAGTGCTAGAGATCCACAGGGGAATCAAGAGACCCAGTACTTC.

This chain uses TRBV28 with TRBJ2-3; D gene ambiguous. V lost 1 base and J 4 bases, leaving 6 bases between the germline ends. The CDR3 extends over 13 amino acids. Germline values: CDR1 MDHEN, CDR2 SYDVKM. CDR3 sequence (DNA): TGTGCCAGCAGTTTATCCCCGCCAGATACGCAGTATTTT. Amino acid sequence: CASSLSPPDTQYF.

The chain is built from TRBV11-2 and TRBJ1-1; the D gene is possibly TRBD1 (6 bases). In germline, CDR1 is SGHAT, CDR2 FQNNGV. This CDR3 has 16 amino acids. V lost 7 bases and J 3 bases, leaving 21 bases between the germline ends. CDR3 in amino acids: CASNIGPQGFDTEAFF. Written as DNA, the CDR3 is TGTGCCAGCAACATCGGGCCTCAGGGGTTCGACACTGAAGCTTTCTTT.

The chain links TRBV28 to TRBJ2-3, with D perhaps TRBD2 (5 bases). The germline V gene has CDR1 MDHEN and CDR2 SYDVKM. Trimming took 3 bases from V and 3 from J, leaving 13 bases between them. The CDR3 covers 15 residues. CDR3 coding DNA: TGTGCCAGCAGTTTCACTCGGGGATATACAGATACGCAGTATTTT. It translates to CASSFTRGYTDTQYF.

This clonotype appeared a few times. The rearrangement uses TRBV5-1 and TRBJ1-6; tentative D call: TRBD1 (6 bases). This CDR3 has 12 residues. V lost 0 bases to trimming and J lost 12 bases, with 7 bases between them. The germline CDR1 and CDR2 sequences are SGHRS and YFSETQ. CDR3 bases: TGCGCCAGCAGCTTGGCGGGACAACCCCTCCACTTT. It encodes CASSLAGQPLHF.